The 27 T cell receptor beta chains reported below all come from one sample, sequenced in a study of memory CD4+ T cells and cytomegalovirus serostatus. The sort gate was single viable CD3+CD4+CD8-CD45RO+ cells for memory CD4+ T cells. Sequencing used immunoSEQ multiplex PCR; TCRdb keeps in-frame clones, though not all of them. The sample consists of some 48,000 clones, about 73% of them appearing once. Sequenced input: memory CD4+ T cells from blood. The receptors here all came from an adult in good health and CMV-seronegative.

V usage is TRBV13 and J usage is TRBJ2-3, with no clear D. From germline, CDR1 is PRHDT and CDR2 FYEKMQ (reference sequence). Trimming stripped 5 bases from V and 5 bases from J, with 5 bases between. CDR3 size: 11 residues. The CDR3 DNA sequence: TGTGCCAGCAGCCAAGAAGATACGCAGTATTTT. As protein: CASSQEDTQYF.

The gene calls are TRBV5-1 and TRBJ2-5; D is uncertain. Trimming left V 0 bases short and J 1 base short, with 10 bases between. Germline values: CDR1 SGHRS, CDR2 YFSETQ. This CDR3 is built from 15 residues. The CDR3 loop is CASSLGPRLQETQYF. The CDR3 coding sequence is TGCGCCAGCAGCTTGGGGCCGAGGCTCCAAGAGACCCAGTACTTC.

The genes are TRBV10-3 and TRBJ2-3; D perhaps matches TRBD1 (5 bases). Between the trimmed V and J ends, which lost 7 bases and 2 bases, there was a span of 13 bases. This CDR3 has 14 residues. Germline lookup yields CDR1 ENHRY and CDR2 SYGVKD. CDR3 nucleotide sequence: TGTGCCATCAACACGCGACAGTCCACAGATACGCAGTATTTT. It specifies CAINTRQSTDTQYF.

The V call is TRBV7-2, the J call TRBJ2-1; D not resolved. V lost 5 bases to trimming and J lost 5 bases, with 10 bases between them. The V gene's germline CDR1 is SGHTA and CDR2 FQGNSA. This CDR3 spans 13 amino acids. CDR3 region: CASSITFDNEQFF. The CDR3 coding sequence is TGTGCCAGCAGCATTACTTTCGACAATGAGCAGTTCTTC.

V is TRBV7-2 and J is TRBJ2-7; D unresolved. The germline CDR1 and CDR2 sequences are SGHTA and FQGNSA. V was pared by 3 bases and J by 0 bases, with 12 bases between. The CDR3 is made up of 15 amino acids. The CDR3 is CASSFGPPSSYEQYF. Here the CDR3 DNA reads TGTGCCAGCAGCTTCGGACCACCCTCCTCCTACGAGCAGTACTTC.

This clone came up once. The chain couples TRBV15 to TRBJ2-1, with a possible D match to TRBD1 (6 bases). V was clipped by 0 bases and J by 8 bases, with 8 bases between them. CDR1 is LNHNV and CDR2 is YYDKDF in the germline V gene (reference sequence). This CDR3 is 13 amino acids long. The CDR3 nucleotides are TGTGCCACCAGCAGAGATCCAGGGGATGAGCAGTTCTTC. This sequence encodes CATSRDPGDEQFF.

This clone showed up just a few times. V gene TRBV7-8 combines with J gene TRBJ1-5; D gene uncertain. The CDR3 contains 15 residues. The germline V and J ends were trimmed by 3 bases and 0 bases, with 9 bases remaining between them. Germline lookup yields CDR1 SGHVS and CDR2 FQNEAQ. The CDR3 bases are TGTGCCAGCAGCTTTGGCAGCTATAGCAATCAGCCCCAGCATTTT. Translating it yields CASSFGSYSNQPQHF.

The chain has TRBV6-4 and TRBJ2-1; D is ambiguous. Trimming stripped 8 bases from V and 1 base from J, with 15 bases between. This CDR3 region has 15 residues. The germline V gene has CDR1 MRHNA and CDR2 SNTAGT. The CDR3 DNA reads TGTGCCAGCCCGACGGAAGTAGGGTCCTACAATGAGCAGTTCTTC. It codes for CASPTEVGSYNEQFF.

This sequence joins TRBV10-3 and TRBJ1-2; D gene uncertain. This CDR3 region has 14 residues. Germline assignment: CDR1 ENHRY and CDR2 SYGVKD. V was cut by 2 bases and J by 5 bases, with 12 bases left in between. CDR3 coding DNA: TGTGCCATCAGTGAGGGGCAGGAGCTTTATGGCTACACCTTC. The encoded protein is CAISEGQELYGYTF.

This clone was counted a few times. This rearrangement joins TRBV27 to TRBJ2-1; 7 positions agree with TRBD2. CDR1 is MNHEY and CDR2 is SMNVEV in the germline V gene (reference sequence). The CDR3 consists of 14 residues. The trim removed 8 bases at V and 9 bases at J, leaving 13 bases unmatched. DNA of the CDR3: TGTGCCAGCCCTCCTAGCGGTGGGTATGGTGAGCAGTTCTTC. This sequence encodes CASPPSGGYGEQFF.

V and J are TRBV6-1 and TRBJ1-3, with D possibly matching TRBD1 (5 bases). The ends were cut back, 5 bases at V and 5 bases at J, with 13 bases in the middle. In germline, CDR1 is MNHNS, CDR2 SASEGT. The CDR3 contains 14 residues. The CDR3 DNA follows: TGTGCCAGCAGTCGGTGGGGGGTTAGAAACACCATATATTTT. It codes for CASSRWGVRNTIYF.

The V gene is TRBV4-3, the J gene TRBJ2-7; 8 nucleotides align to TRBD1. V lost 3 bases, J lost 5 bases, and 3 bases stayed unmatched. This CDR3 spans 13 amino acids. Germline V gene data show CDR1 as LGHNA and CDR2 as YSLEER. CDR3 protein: CASSQTGAHEQYF. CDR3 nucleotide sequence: TGCGCCAGCAGCCAGACAGGGGCCCACGAGCAGTACTTC.

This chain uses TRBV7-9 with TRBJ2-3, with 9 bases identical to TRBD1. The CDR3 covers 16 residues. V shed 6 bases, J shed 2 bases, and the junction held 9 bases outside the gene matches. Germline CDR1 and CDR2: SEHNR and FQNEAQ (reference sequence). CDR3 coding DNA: TGTGCCAGCAGTCCTGGGACAGGGCGTTACACAGATACGCAGTATTTT. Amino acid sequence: CASSPGTGRYTDTQYF.

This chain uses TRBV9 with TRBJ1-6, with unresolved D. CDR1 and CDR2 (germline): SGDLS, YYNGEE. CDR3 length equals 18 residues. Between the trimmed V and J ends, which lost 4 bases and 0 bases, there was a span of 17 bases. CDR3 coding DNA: TGTGCCAGCAGCCCCCTTGCAGGTTGGAGCTCCTATAATTCACCCCTCCACTTT. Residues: CASSPLAGWSSYNSPLHF.

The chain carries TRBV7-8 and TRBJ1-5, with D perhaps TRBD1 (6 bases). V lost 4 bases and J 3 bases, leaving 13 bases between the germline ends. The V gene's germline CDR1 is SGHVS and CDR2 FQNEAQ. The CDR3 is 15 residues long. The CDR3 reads CASSWGGGANQPQHF. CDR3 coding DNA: TGTGCCAGCAGCTGGGGAGGGGGAGCCAATCAGCCCCAGCATTTT. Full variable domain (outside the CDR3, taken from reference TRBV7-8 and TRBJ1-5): GAGVSQSPRYKVAKRGQDVALRCDPISGHVSLFWYQQALGQGPEFLTYFQNEAQLDKSGLPSDRFFAERPEGSVSTLKIQRTQQEDSAVYLCASSWGGGANQPQHFGDGTRLSIL.

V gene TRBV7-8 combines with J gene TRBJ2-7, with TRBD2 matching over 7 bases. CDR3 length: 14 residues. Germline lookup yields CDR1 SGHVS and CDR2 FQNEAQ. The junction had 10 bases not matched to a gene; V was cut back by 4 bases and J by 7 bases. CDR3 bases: TGTGCCAGCAGCTCGAGCGGGGCAGTGGGAGAGCAGTACTTC. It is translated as CASSSSGAVGEQYF.

The CDR3 region is CASSQDGGAGNEKLFF. The CDR3 bases are TGTGCCAGCAGCCAAGATGGGGGGGCAGGTAATGAAAAACTGTTTTTT. The chain combines TRBV4-2 with TRBJ1-4, with D tentatively TRBD1 (6 bases). V shed 0 bases and J shed 4 bases, with 12 bases lying between them. The CDR3 consists of 16 residues. The germline V gene encodes CDR1 LGHNA and CDR2 YNFKEQ.

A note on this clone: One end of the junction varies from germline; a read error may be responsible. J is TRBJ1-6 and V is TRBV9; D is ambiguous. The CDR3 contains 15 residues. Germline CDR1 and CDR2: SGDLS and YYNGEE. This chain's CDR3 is CASSAGIEGISSLHF. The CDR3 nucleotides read TGTGCCAGCAGCGCCGGGATTGAGGGAATTTCATCCCTCCACTTT.

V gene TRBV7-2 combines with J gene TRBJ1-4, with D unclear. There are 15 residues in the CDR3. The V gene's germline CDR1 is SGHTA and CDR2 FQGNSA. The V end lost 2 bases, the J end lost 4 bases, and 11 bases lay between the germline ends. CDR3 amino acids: CASSLRAFGNEKLFF. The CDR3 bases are TGTGCCAGCAGCTTAAGGGCCTTTGGTAATGAAAAACTGTTTTTT.

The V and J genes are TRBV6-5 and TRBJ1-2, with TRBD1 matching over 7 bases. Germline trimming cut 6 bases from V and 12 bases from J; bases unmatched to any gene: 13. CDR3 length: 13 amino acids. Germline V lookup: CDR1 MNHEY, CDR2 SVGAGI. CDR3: CASRPDRASWDTF. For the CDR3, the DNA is TGTGCCAGCAGACCAGACAGGGCCTCCTGGGACACCTTC.

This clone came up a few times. The CDR3 DNA is TGTGCCGGCCAGCAACTTGGCACTGAAGCTTTCTTT. It codes for CAGQQLGTEAFF. This rearrangement joins TRBV28 to TRBJ1-1; D unresolved. The CDR3 length is 12 residues. CDR1 and CDR2 (germline): MDHEN, SYDVKM. With 11 bases removed from V and 4 bases from J, the gap between germline ends came to 14 bases.

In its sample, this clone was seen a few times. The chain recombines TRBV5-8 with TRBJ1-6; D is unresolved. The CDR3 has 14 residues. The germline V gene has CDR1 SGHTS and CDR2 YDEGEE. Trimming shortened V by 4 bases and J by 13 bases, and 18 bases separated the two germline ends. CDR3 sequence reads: CASSPGRPTFPLHF. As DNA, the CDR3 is TGTGCCAGCAGCCCCGGCCGGCCTACTTTCCCCCTCCACTTT.

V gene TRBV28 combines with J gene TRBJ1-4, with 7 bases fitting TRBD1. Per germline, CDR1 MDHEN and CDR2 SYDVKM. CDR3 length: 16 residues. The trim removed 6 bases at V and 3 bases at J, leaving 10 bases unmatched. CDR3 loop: CASSAPQGGPNEKLFF. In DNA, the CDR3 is TGTGCCAGCAGCGCCCCTCAGGGGGGACCTAATGAAAAACTGTTTTTT.

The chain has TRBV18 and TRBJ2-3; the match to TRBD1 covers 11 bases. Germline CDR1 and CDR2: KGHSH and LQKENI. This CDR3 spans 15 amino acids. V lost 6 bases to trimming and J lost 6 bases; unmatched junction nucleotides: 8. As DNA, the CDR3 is TGTGCCAGCTCTCCGGACAGGGGGCACATGGATACGCAGTATTTT. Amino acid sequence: CASSPDRGHMDTQYF. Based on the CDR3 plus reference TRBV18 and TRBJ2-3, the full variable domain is NAGVMQNPRHLVRRRGQEARLRCSPMKGHSHVYWYRQLPEEGLKFMVYLQKENIIDESGMPKERFSAEFPKEGPSILRIQQVVRGDSAAYFCASSPDRGHMDTQYFGPGTRLTVL.

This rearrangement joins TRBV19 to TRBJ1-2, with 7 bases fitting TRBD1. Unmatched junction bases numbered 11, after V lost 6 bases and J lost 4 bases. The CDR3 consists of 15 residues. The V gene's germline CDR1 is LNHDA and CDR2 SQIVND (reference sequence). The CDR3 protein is CASSDYGTARYGYTF. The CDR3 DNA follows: TGTGCCAGTAGCGATTACGGGACAGCTCGCTATGGCTACACCTTC.

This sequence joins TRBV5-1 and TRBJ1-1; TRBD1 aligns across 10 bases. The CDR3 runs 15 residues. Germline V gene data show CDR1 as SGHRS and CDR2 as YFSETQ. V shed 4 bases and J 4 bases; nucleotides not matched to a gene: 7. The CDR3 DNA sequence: TGCGCCAGCAGCACCCTCCGGGACAGGGGCACTGAAGCTTTCTTT. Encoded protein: CASSTLRDRGTEAFF.

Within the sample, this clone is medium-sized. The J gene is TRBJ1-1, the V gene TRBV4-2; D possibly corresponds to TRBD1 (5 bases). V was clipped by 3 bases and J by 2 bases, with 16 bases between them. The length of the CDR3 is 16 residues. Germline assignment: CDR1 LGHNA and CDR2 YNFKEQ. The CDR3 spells CASSQGAQGFNTEAFF. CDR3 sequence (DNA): TGTGCCAGCAGCCAGGGCGCTCAGGGATTCAACACTGAAGCTTTCTTT.